This is a list of T cell receptor beta chains from one sample in a study of CD8 T cells in ankylosing spondylitis. TCRdb independently ran MiXCR on the 5' RACE reads; one entry per CDR3 protein. The data show 150,000 to 250,000 distinct CDR3 sequences, roughly 12% seen once. Sequencing was done on a sample of blood, either unsorted or a sorted T cell fraction (not recorded which). The receptors derive from a male donor with ankylosing spondylitis or in good health (not recorded which). CDR3s include the opening cysteine and the closing phenylalanine or tryptophan. The order of the fields is clone size, D gene, V gene, J gene, CDR3 DNA, CDR3 protein. D genes are given only for firm matches. The size entry is marked missing in some rows and otherwise reads once, few, many or a size class.

>.|.|TRBV7-9|TRBJ2-2
TGTGCCAGCAGCTACGAATATAGTACCGGGGAGCTGTTTTTT
CASSYEYSTGELFF
>many|TRBD2|TRBV20-1|TRBJ2-5
TGCAGTGCTAGAGGAGCGGGGGGGGACTTAGAGACCCAGTACTTC
CSARGAGGDLETQYF
>.|.|TRBV5-1|TRBJ2-3
TGCGCCAGCAGCTTGGAGGCTAGGAAGAGCGGAGATACGCAGTATTTT
CASSLEARKSGDTQYF
>.|.|TRBV27|TRBJ2-7
TGTGCCAGCAGTTTGTCGCAGGGCTACGAGCAGTACTTC
CASSLSQGYEQYF
>many|.|TRBV12-3/TRBV12-4|TRBJ2-1
TGTGCCAGCAGCATCGACTCCGGGACGCATCAGTTCTTC
CASSIDSGTHQFF
>many|.|TRBV15|TRBJ1-4
TGTGCCACCAGCAGAGTAGGGTGGAGGACAGAAAAACTGTTTTTT
CATSRVGWRTEKLFF
>.|.|TRBV20-1|TRBJ1-2
TGCAGTGTCAGAGGGGGGGGAGAGGACATCAACTATGGCTACACCTTC
CSVRGGGEDINYGYTF
>few|TRBD1|TRBV28|TRBJ2-5
TGTGCCAGCAGTACCCGACAGGGAGTAGAGACCCAGTACTTC
CASSTRQGVETQYF
>.|TRBD1|TRBV6-1|TRBJ2-1
TGTGCCAGCGGCCCGGGACAGGGGCTTCGTGAGCAGTTCTTC
CASGPGQGLREQFF
>many|.|TRBV6-5|TRBJ2-5
TGTGCCAGCAGTTACAACGCTCAAGAGACCCAGTACTTC
CASSYNAQETQYF
>few|.|TRBV6-1|TRBJ2-1
TGTGCCAGCACCTCGGGACTGAATTACAATGAGCAGTTCTTC
CASTSGLNYNEQFF
>few|TRBD2|TRBV24-1|TRBJ2-4
TGTGCCACCAGTGATATTAGCGGGAGGGGTGGCATTCAGTACTTC
CATSDISGRGGIQYF
>many|.|TRBV12-3/TRBV12-4|TRBJ2-7
TGTGCCAGCAGTTTCGGGGGGCACCCTTCCTACGAGCAGTACTTC
CASSFGGHPSYEQYF
>.|.|TRBV2|TRBJ2-2
TGTGCCAGCAGTTCCGGACACCAACGGAACACCGGGGAGCTGTTTTTT
CASSSGHQRNTGELFF
>many|TRBD1|TRBV20-1|TRBJ2-7
TGCAGTGCTAGAGAAGGACAGGAGAGCTCCTACGAGCAGTACTTC
CSAREGQESSYEQYF
>.|.|TRBV5-1|TRBJ1-2
TGCGCCAGCAGCTTGGCAGGAGCGGATGGCTACACCTTC
CASSLAGADGYTF
>few|TRBD1|TRBV27|TRBJ2-1
TGTGCCAGCAGTCAGGGACAGGAAAGGTGGTTCTTC
CASSQGQERWFF
>few|.|TRBV19|TRBJ2-1
TGTGCCAGTAGTACACCTCCGTGGGAAACCTTCTCCTACAATGAGCAGTTCTTC
CASSTPPWETFSYNEQFF
>few|.|TRBV27|TRBJ2-3
TGTGCCAGCAGTTTAAACAGTTTCACAGATACGCAGTATTTT
CASSLNSFTDTQYF
>few|.|TRBV30|TRBJ2-5
TGTGCCTGGAACGGGCAGCCGCATAAATCTCAAGAGACCCAGTACTTC
CAWNGQPHKSQETQYF
>.|.|TRBV12-3/TRBV12-4|TRBJ1-6
TGTGCCAGCAGCTCGTCGGGGCCTTATTCACCCCTCCACTTT
CASSSSGPYSPLHF
>.|.|TRBV9|TRBJ2-1
TGTGCCAGCAGCGTAGCTTGGGAGGGGGCATCCTACAATGAGCAGTTCTTC
CASSVAWEGASYNEQFF
>few|.|TRBV6-5|TRBJ2-5
TGTGCCAGCAGTTACATAGGGCCGGGAATCTCCCAAGAGACCCAGTACTTC
CASSYIGPGISQETQYF
>.|.|TRBV12-3/TRBV12-4|TRBJ1-1
TGTGCCAGCAGTTTGGGGCGACCCGAAGCTTTCTTT
CASSLGRPEAFF
>.|TRBD1|TRBV15|TRBJ1-6
TGTGCCACCAGACTTACCCCGGGACAGCATAATTCACCCCTCCACTTT
CATRLTPGQHNSPLHF
>few|.|TRBV30|TRBJ2-3
TGTGCCTGGAGAATAGCAGATACGCAGTATTTT
CAWRIADTQYF
>few|TRBD2|TRBV3-1|TRBJ2-5
TGTGCCAGCAGCCAAGATTGGCGAGCGGGAACCCAAGAGACCCAGTACTTC
CASSQDWRAGTQETQYF
>.|TRBD1|TRBV4-2|TRBJ1-2
TGTGCCAGCAGCCATCCCGAGACAGGGACCTATGGCTACACCTTC
CASSHPETGTYGYTF
>.|.|TRBV12-3/TRBV12-4|TRBJ1-2
TGTGCCAGCAGTACCCACATGCCTTATGGCTACACCTTC
CASSTHMPYGYTF
>many|TRBD1|TRBV12-3/TRBV12-4|TRBJ1-2
TGTGCCAGCAGTTCCTCAGGGGGCGCGTACTATGGCTACACCTTC
CASSSSGGAYYGYTF
>few|.|TRBV3-1|TRBJ2-3
TGTGCCAGCAGCCAAGATACACCAGATACGCAGTATTTT
CASSQDTPDTQYF
>.|.|TRBV4-1|TRBJ2-5
TGCGCCAGCAGCCCGCCCACAGGGTACCAGGCGGGGACCCAGTACTTC
CASSPPTGYQAGTQYF
>few|TRBD2|TRBV5-5|TRBJ2-5
TGTGCCAGCAGCTTGTTCCCTAGCGGGGGGGAAGAGACCCAGTACTTC
CASSLFPSGGEETQYF
>.|.|TRBV15|TRBJ1-5
TGTGCCACCAGCAGAGATCGGGGTCAGCCCCAGCATTTT
CATSRDRGQPQHF
>few|.|TRBV20-1|TRBJ1-1
TGCAGTGCTAGAGATATCCAGGCCGGCCACACTGAAGCTTTCTTT
CSARDIQAGHTEAFF
>few|.|TRBV12-5|TRBJ2-7
TGTGCTAGTCTCCTCAATCCCTACGAGCAGTACTTC
CASLLNPYEQYF
>.|TRBD2|TRBV4-1|TRBJ2-3
TGCGCCAGCAGCATACGGGGGGTTAGCACAGATACGCAGTATTTT
CASSIRGVSTDTQYF
>.|.|TRBV5-1|TRBJ2-7
TGCGCCAGCAGCTTGGGGATTCAGGGTTCCTACGAGCAGTACTTC
CASSLGIQGSYEQYF
>few|TRBD1|TRBV20-1|TRBJ2-5
TGCAGTGCCAGGGGACAGGGGGTTATAGAGACCCAGTACTTC
CSARGQGVIETQYF
>.|.|TRBV4-2|TRBJ1-2
TGTGCCAGCAGCCAAGATCGTGGGAGGAGTTATGGCTACACCTTC
CASSQDRGRSYGYTF
>.|TRBD1|TRBV10-3|TRBJ1-5
TGTGCCATTGGGACAGGAAGCAATCAGCCCCAGCATTTT
CAIGTGSNQPQHF
>.|.|TRBV6-5|TRBJ1-2
TGTGCCAGCAGTTACCTACAGCCAAGAGCTAACTATGGCTACACCTTC
CASSYLQPRANYGYTF
>many|.|TRBV27|TRBJ1-1
TGTGCCAGCAGTCCCTGGACAGCCGGGAACACTGAAGCTTTCTTT
CASSPWTAGNTEAFF
>.|.|TRBV4-1|TRBJ1-5
TGCGCCAGCAGCCAAGATGACGGGGGAGACAATCAGCCCCAGCATTTT
CASSQDDGGDNQPQHF
>few|.|TRBV20-1|TRBJ1-1
TGCAGTGCTACCCCCGGGGGCACTGAAGCTTTCTTT
CSATPGGTEAFF
>.|.|TRBV20-1|TRBJ1-1
TGCAGTGCTAGAGATCTCAGCGGGAACACTGAAGCTTTCTTT
CSARDLSGNTEAFF